The T cell receptor beta chain under discussion was sequenced for a study of T-cell memory formation after mild COVID-19. As for this clonotype: Its specificity is not known.

From 5'RACE with constant-segment primers came TCR alpha and TCR beta cDNA libraries that carried sample barcodes and UMIs. TCRdb called the 5' RACE reads again in MiXCR, with one record for every CDR3 protein. The data contain roughly 300,000 distinct CDR3 sequences, approximately 13% of them singletons. The CDR3 has 14 amino acids. The germline gives CDR1 SGHVS, CDR2 FQNEAQ. Trimming removed 2 bases at V and 6 bases at J, with 13 bases between. Findings of the study overall: The study found balanced CD4/CD8 in clones contracting day 15 to 85 and a CD4+ lean in later expanders. Cross-reactive memory appears to have joined, as suggested by some responding clones showing up in pre-infection memory.

The receptor was derived from a man younger than 30 who had mild COVID-19 (a few samples of this study predate the infection). Cell type and time point are not known. Input material: PBMCs or a T cell subset sorted from them (not recorded which). The V call is TRBV7-8, the J call TRBJ1-2; possible D gene TRBD1, 5 bases. This CDR3 is CASSLKGFSDGYTF. Here the CDR3 DNA reads TGTGCCAGCAGCTTAAAGGGGTTCTCCGATGGCTACACCTTC.